The subject of this entry is one T cell receptor beta chain. Per the germline V gene, CDR1 is SGHVS and CDR2 is FQNEAQ. The CDR3 is 19 amino acids. J was trimmed by 1 base and V by 5 bases; bases with no gene match: 13. The data are from a study of cytomegalovirus exposure and HLA in healthy donors. Researchers ran the PCR with 60 Vbeta and 13 Jbeta primers. Repertoires were generated with immunoSEQ multiplex PCR, while TCRdb's copy carries only in-frame clones and drops some. Here the sample spans about 80,000 clones, roughly 80% being singletons. This chain joins TRBV7-8 and TRBJ2-3, with TRBD2 matching over 12 bases. Sequencing input: PBMCs. This clonotype was obtained from a woman aged 35 to 49 in good health and CMV-seronegative. The CDR3 region has the DNA TGTGCCAGCAGCCCCACCGAGGGGCGACTAGCGGGGGGCACAGATACGCAGTATTTT. Translating gives CASSPTEGRLAGGTDTQYF.